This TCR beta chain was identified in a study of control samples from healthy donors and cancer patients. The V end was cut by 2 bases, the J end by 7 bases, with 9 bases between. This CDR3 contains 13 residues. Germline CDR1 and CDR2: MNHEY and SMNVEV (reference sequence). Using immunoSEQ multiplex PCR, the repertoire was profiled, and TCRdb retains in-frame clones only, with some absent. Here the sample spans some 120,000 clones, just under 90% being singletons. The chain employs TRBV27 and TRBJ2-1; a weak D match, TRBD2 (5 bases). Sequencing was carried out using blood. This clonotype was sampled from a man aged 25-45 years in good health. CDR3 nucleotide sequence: TGTGCCAGCAGTTTACTAGCAGAGAATGAGCAGTTCTTC. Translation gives CASSLLAENEQFF.